This T cell receptor beta chain comes out of a study of blood T cell repertoires in COVID-19. The wider study: COVID-19 samples collected from the United States, Italy and Spain covered acute and convalescent phases. From T cells, B-cell-depleted T cells, or PBMCs came the material, which was cDNA or gDNA.

The CDR3 loop spans 15 amino acids. CDR1 and CDR2 (germline): GTSNPN, SVGIG (reference sequence). V dropped 0 bases and J dropped 8 bases, with 17 bases sitting between them. Source study methods: The authors estimated nucleated cell counts from reference gene primer amplification. The method was immunoSEQ multiplex PCR; TCRdb's version includes in-frame clones alone and lacks a portion of them. That table is the source of V, J and clone size, and D and trimming were worked out from the DNA. Here the sample spans about 110,000 clones, more than 75% being singletons. The V gene is TRBV30, the J gene TRBJ1-3; TRBD1 is a possible D gene (6 bases). Material for sequencing was peripheral blood. The sequence derives from a man aged 35 to 55 with acute or convalescent COVID-19. The CDR3 DNA sequence: TGTGCCTGGAGTGTTGACCCAGGGGTTCGCGACACCATATATTTT. Amino acids: CAWSVDPGVRDTIYF.